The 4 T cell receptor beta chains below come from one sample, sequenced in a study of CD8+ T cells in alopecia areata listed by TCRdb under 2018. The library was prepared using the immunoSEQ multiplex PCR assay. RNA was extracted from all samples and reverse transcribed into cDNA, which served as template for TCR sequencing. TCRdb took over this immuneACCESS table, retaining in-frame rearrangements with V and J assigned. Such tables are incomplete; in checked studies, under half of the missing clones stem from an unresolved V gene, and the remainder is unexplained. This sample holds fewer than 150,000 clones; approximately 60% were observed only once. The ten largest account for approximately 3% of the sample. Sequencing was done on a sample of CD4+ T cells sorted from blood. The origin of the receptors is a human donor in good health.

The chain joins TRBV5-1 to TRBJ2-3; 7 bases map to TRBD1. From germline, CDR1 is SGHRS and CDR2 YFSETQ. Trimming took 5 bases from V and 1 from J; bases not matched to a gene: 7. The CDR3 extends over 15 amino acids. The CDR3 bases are TGCGCCAGCAGTTGGCTGGGACAGCGCACAGATACGCAGTATTTT. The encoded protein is CASSWLGQRTDTQYF.

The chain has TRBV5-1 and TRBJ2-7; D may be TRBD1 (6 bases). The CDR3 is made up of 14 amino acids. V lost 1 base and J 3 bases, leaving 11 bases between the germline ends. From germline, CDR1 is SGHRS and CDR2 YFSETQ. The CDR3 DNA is TGCGCCAGCAGCTTGCAGGACAGTTACTACGAGCAGTACTTC. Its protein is CASSLQDSYYEQYF.

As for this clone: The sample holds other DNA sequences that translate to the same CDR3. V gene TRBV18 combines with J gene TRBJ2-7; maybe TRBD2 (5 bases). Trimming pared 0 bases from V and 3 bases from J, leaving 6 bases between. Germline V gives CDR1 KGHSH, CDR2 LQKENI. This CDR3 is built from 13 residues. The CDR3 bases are TGTGCCAGCTCACCACCAGGGAGCTACGAGCAGTACTTC. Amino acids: CASSPPGSYEQYF.

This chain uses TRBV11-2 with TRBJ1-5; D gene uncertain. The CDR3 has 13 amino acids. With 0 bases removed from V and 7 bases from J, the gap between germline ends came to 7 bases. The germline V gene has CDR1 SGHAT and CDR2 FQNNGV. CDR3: CASSLEGSQPQHF. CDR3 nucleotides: TGTGCCAGCAGCTTAGAAGGCAGCCAGCCCCAGCATTTT. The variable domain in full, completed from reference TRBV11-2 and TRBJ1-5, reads EAGVAQSPRYKIIEKRQSVAFWCNPISGHATLYWYQQILGQGPKLLIQFQNNGVVDDSQLPKDRFSAERLKGVDSTLKIQPAKLEDSAVYLCASSLEGSQPQHFGDGTRLSIL.